Shown below are 28 T cell receptor beta chains from a single sample sequenced in a study of blood T cell repertoires in COVID-19. TCRdb keeps only in-frame clones here, not all; method: immunoSEQ multiplex PCR. The sample lists 200,000 to 250,000 clones; approximately 87% were seen once. The material sequenced was peripheral blood. The source of these receptors is an older woman with active or convalescent COVID-19.

The rearrangement uses TRBV3-1 (or the pseudogene TRBV3-2) and TRBJ1-2, with unresolved D. Trimming cost V 0 bases and J 8 bases, with 13 bases left between them. This CDR3 region has 14 residues. Germline V gives CDR1 LGHDT, CDR2 YNNKEL (reference sequence). CDR3 DNA: TGTGCCAGCAGCCAAGAATTCTCGACGGGGGGCTACACCTTC. This codes for CASSQEFSTGGYTF.

The chain joins TRBV3-1 (or the pseudogene TRBV3-2) to TRBJ1-1; D not certain. The CDR3 is 14 amino acids. Germline V lookup: CDR1 LGHDT, CDR2 YNNKEL (reference sequence). Trimming pared 0 bases from V and 2 bases from J, leaving 7 bases between. In nucleotides, the CDR3 is TGTGCCAGCAGCCAAGATAGTCGTAACACTGAAGCTTTCTTT. Translating gives CASSQDSRNTEAFF.

The chain joins TRBV11-2 to TRBJ2-4, with TRBD1 as a possible D gene (6 bases). Germline lookup yields CDR1 SGHAT and CDR2 FQNNGV. Trimming took off 0 bases at V and 7 bases at J, with 19 bases between the two ends. This CDR3 spans 17 amino acids. Here the CDR3 DNA reads TGTGCCAGCAGCTTAGATCAGGATGTGGGGGCTATCAACATTCAGTACTTC. Translation gives CASSLDQDVGAINIQYF.

This clone has only one observation. V and J are TRBV7-2 and TRBJ2-4; D might be TRBD2 (6 bases). CDR3 length: 19 residues. Germline CDR1 SGHTA, CDR2 FQGNSA. Trimming removed 5 bases at V and 0 bases at J, with 23 bases between. As DNA, the CDR3 is TGTGCCAGCAGCCTTGAGCCCCGGGGGTTTATACTAGCCAAAAACATTCAGTACTTC. Protein sequence: CASSLEPRGFILAKNIQYF.

The chain uses TRBV2 and TRBJ1-4; the D is unclear. The CDR3 is 14 amino acids. Trimming took 6 bases from V and 3 from J, leaving 11 bases between them. Germline V gene sequence: CDR1 SNHLY, CDR2 FYNNEI. CDR3 nucleotides: TGTGCCAGCAGCCCCGGGATGTCTAATGAAAAACTGTTTTTT. Amino acids: CASSPGMSNEKLFF.

The rearrangement uses TRBV4-3 and TRBJ2-7, with a possible D match to TRBD2 (6 bases). The germline V and J ends were trimmed by 5 bases and 3 bases, with 14 bases remaining between them. Germline V gene data show CDR1 as LGHNA and CDR2 as YSLEER. There are 14 residues in the CDR3. CDR3 DNA: TGCGCCAGCAGCGTCCGGAGGGGAGGCTACGAGCAGTACTTC. It translates to CASSVRRGGYEQYF.

The chain is built from TRBV25-1 and TRBJ2-5; D possibly corresponds to TRBD1 (5 bases). The germline CDR1 and CDR2 sequences are MGHDK and SYGVNS. Trimming took off 3 bases at V and 2 bases at J, with 10 bases between the two ends. The CDR3 loop spans 14 amino acids. CDR3 residues: CASSDRQGQETQYF. CDR3 bases: TGTGCCAGCAGTGATAGGCAGGGTCAAGAGACCCAGTACTTC.

This CDR3 is CASSPGTRINEQFF. CDR3 in DNA: TGTGCCAGCAGCCCCGGGACTAGAATCAATGAGCAGTTCTTC. The chain joins TRBV5-4 to TRBJ2-1, with 8 nucleotides matching TRBD2. This CDR3 spans 14 amino acids. Germline loops: CDR1 SGHNT, CDR2 YYREEE (reference sequence). Trimming removed 4 bases from V and 6 bases from J; junction bases left unmatched: 6.

The V call is TRBV11-1, the J call TRBJ2-2; tentatively, D is TRBD2 (5 bases). The V end lost 7 bases, the J end lost 7 bases, and 19 bases lay between the germline ends. This CDR3 region has 15 residues. Germline CDR1 reads SGHAT; CDR2 reads FQDESV (reference sequence). The CDR3 nucleotides read TGTGCCAGCACCCCCTCCGGGGTCGCGGGCGGGGAGCTGTTTTTT. It codes for CASTPSGVAGGELFF.

The chain combines TRBV30 with TRBJ1-4; 7 nucleotides agree with TRBD1. Germline trimming cut 0 bases from V and 4 bases from J; bases unmatched to any gene: 20. The CDR3 consists of 20 residues. Germline CDR1 and CDR2: GTSNPN and SVGIG (reference sequence). The CDR3 sequence: CAWSVRPPTGVGLGNEKLFF. The CDR3, as DNA: TGTGCCTGGAGTGTACGCCCCCCCACAGGGGTGGGATTGGGTAATGAAAAACTGTTTTTT.

J is TRBJ2-7 and V is TRBV2; 7 bases agree with TRBD2. The V gene end was trimmed by 2 bases and the J gene end by 3 bases; junction bases not matched to a gene: 7. The CDR3 spans 15 residues. Germline-derived CDR1 and CDR2 are SNHLY and FYNNEI. CDR3 DNA sequence: TGTGCCAGCAGTGAAAACCGGGGAGGGATCTACGAGCAGTACTTC. Its protein is CASSENRGGIYEQYF.

The chain employs TRBV28 and TRBJ2-1; no clear D. Germline lookup yields CDR1 MDHEN and CDR2 SYDVKM. V was trimmed by 4 bases and J by 3 bases, leaving 4 bases between them. The CDR3 is 12 residues long. The CDR3 loop reads CASSSVYNEQFF. The CDR3, as DNA: TGTGCCAGCAGTTCCGTCTACAATGAGCAGTTCTTC.

The chain joins TRBV2 to TRBJ2-1; 8 bases fit TRBD1. CDR1 is SNHLY, CDR2 FYNNEI, per germline. The junction had 15 bases not matched to a gene; V was cut back by 5 bases and J by 9 bases. CDR3 length equals 16 residues. The CDR3 DNA is TGTGCCAGCAGTCCCTTAACCACAGGGGGAAATGGTGAGCAGTTCTTC. Its translation: CASSPLTTGGNGEQFF.

This chain connects TRBV9 to TRBJ2-2; D is unresolved. Trimming pared 0 bases from V and 6 bases from J, leaving 9 bases between. Germline CDR1 SGDLS, CDR2 YYNGEE. The CDR3 is 14 amino acids. The CDR3 sequence is CASSVVLAAGELFF. In DNA form, the CDR3 reads TGTGCCAGCAGCGTAGTACTTGCGGCCGGGGAGCTGTTTTTT.

The chain uses TRBV19 and TRBJ1-5; TRBD1 matches at 7 bases. The germline V gene encodes CDR1 LNHDA and CDR2 SQIVND (reference sequence). J gave up 12 bases and V 8 bases, and 10 bases lay outside the gene matches. The CDR3 loop spans 12 amino acids. The CDR3 DNA reads TGTGCCAGTCTTTCAAACAGGGGAGGCCAGCATTTT. Its protein is CASLSNRGGQHF.

This chain connects TRBV7-9 to TRBJ2-7, with TRBD1 matching 7 bases. Germline V gene sequence: CDR1 SEHNR, CDR2 FQNEAQ (reference sequence). The CDR3 runs 15 residues. V dropped 4 bases and J dropped 1; count of bases not matched to a gene: 7. The CDR3 bases are TGTGCCAGCAGCTCGAAAGGACAGGTATCCTACGAGCAGTACTTC. Protein product: CASSSKGQVSYEQYF.

This chain links TRBV28 with TRBJ2-1; perhaps TRBD2 as D (6 bases). Trimming took 6 bases from V and 4 from J, leaving 19 bases between them. Germline-derived CDR1 and CDR2 are MDHEN and SYDVKM. The CDR3 is made up of 16 amino acids. The CDR3, as DNA: TGTGCCAGCAGACACGGCGGGACCGCTCGTTACAATGAGCAGTTCTTC. As protein: CASRHGGTARYNEQFF.

The chain couples TRBV2 to TRBJ1-2; 7 bases fit TRBD1. This CDR3 has 13 residues. Germline assignment: CDR1 SNHLY and CDR2 FYNNEI. V lost 9 bases, J lost 3 bases, and 7 bases stayed unmatched. The CDR3 loop is CASAGTDDYGYTF. Here the CDR3 DNA reads TGTGCCAGTGCGGGGACAGACGACTATGGCTACACCTTC.

J is TRBJ2-3 and V is TRBV6-5; the match to TRBD1 covers 7 bases. Germline CDR1 is MNHEY and CDR2 is SVGAGI. The CDR3 consists of 14 residues. V gave up 0 bases and J gave up 4 bases; unmatched junction bases: 1. The CDR3 loop reads CASSYSRGPDTQYF. The CDR3 DNA is TGTGCCAGCAGTTACTCGAGGGGGCCAGATACGCAGTATTTT.

The chain couples TRBV4-2 to TRBJ2-7; 11 positions agree with TRBD2. The germline CDR1 and CDR2 sequences are LGHNA and YNFKEQ. The CDR3 covers 15 residues. Unmatched junction bases numbered 5, after V lost 2 bases and J lost 5 bases. The CDR3: CASSQSSGGYDEQYF. The CDR3 nucleotides are TGTGCCAGCAGCCAATCTAGCGGGGGGTACGACGAGCAGTACTTC.

The rearrangement joins TRBV7-2 to TRBJ2-1; perhaps TRBD1 as D (5 bases). V gave up 1 base and J gave up 7 bases, with 14 bases separating them. There are 15 residues in the CDR3. Germline-derived CDR1 and CDR2 are SGHTA and FQGNSA. CDR3 residues: CASSLGPSRVNEQFF. The CDR3 DNA follows: TGTGCCAGCAGCTTAGGTCCCTCCAGGGTTAATGAGCAGTTCTTC.

The chain links TRBV12-3 or TRBV12-4 to TRBJ1-3; D gene ambiguous. The V and J ends lost 7 bases and 5 bases respectively, with 6 bases between them. The length of the CDR3 is 11 residues. CDR3: CASTLRNTIYF. CDR3 bases: TGTGCCAGCACCCTAAGAAACACCATATATTTT.

This clone was detected once. The rearrangement uses TRBV15 and TRBJ2-7; 12 positions match TRBD1. Trimming removed 5 bases from V and 4 bases from J; junction bases left unmatched: 9. Germline values: CDR1 LNHNV, CDR2 YYDKDF (reference sequence). The CDR3 is made up of 16 amino acids. CDR3 in DNA: TGTGCCACCAGCCTCGGGACAGGGGGCTTGAGGTACGAGCAGTACTTC. Protein: CATSLGTGGLRYEQYF.

This sequence joins TRBV9 and TRBJ2-7, with 11 bases fitting TRBD1. Germline lookup yields CDR1 SGDLS and CDR2 YYNGEE. The CDR3 loop spans 16 amino acids. The junction had 9 bases not matched to a gene; V was cut back by 4 bases and J by 3 bases. For the CDR3, the DNA is TGTGCCAGCAGCCCAATGGACAGGGGGCGGTTCTACGAGCAGTACTTC. Translated, it gives CASSPMDRGRFYEQYF.

This clone was observed many times. The CDR3 spells CASSRTGGSYEQYF. CDR3 coding DNA: TGTGCCAGCAGTCGAACAGGGGGCTCCTACGAGCAGTACTTC. The chain joins TRBV27 to TRBJ2-7, with 8 bases fitting TRBD1. The CDR3 runs to 14 residues. V trimming: 5 bases; J trimming: 0 bases; junction bases outside the gene matches: 3. Germline-derived CDR1 and CDR2 are MNHEY and SMNVEV (reference sequence).

The V gene is TRBV15, the J gene TRBJ2-7, with 7 bases fitting TRBD1. CDR1 is LNHNV, CDR2 YYDKDF, per germline (reference sequence). V shed 3 bases and J 6 bases; nucleotides not matched to a gene: 8. CDR3 length equals 14 residues. CDR3 coding DNA: TGTGCCACCAGCAGGGGCACAACAGGGGTCGAGCAGTACTTC. This translates into CATSRGTTGVEQYF.

The J gene is TRBJ1-4, the V gene TRBV6-5; the match to TRBD1 covers 9 bases. Germline V gives CDR1 MNHEY, CDR2 SVGAGI. Trimming cost V 5 bases and J 8 bases; bases outside gene matches: 6. This CDR3 spans 14 amino acids. The CDR3 sequence: CASSRIGTGEKLFF. DNA of the CDR3: TGTGCCAGCAGTAGAATCGGGACAGGGGAAAAACTGTTTTTT.

V and J are TRBV18 and TRBJ2-7; 9 nucleotides align to TRBD1. Trimming at V came to 4 bases and at J to 3 bases, leaving 10 bases not matched to a gene. The CDR3 contains 16 residues. The germline CDR1 and CDR2 sequences are KGHSH and LQKENI. The CDR3 here is CASSLGMDRGGYEQYF. CDR3 DNA: TGTGCCAGCTCACTCGGGATGGACAGGGGAGGCTACGAGCAGTACTTC.